Listed below are T cell receptor beta chains from one sample, sequenced in a study of cytomegalovirus exposure and HLA in healthy donors. Here immunoSEQ multiplex PCR was the method, and the copy in TCRdb shows in-frame clones only, minus some. The data hold approximately 140,000 clones, with roughly 74% observed a single time. The specimen was PBMCs. The receptor source for this set is a woman in her forties in good health and CMV-seropositive. The CDR3 runs from the conserved cysteine through the conserved F or W. The D gene is left open where the match is weak. Where a row states a size, it is once, few, many or the class of an expanded clone; other rows omit it.

abundance	j_gene	v_gene	d_gene	CDR3nt	CDR3aa
once	TRBJ1-3	TRBV28	-	TGTGCCAGCAGTTTATACGAGGGGACAAGAAACACCATATATTTT	CASSLYEGTRNTIYF
-	TRBJ1-1	TRBV5-6	-	TGTGCCAGCAGCCCTACGACAGGAGCGAGAAGAGCTTTCTTT	CASSPTTGARRAFF
-	TRBJ2-7	TRBV6-5	TRBD1	TGTGCCAGCTGGGACAGGGGTCCCTACGAGCAGTACTTC	CASWDRGPYEQYF
few	TRBJ2-7	TRBV18	-	TGTGCCAGCTCACCGAGCGGAGACGGTGAGCAGTACTTC	CASSPSGDGEQYF
once	TRBJ2-7	TRBV14	-	TGTGCCAGCAGCCAAGTCCACAGGGGAGGCGAGCAGTACTTC	CASSQVHRGGEQYF
-	TRBJ2-5	TRBV5-4	TRBD2	TGTGCCAGCAGCCCAGGGTGGACTAGAGAGACCCAGTACTTC	CASSPGWTRETQYF
-	TRBJ2-2	TRBV5-1	TRBD1	TGCGCCAGCCTACAGGGGGCGAGCACCGGGGAGCTGTTTTTT	CASLQGASTGELFF
-	TRBJ1-2	TRBV28	TRBD1	TGTGCCAGCAATTCCGGGACAGGGCGCGGCTACACCTTC	CASNSGTGRGYTF
-	TRBJ2-1	TRBV6-5	TRBD2	TGTGCCAGCAGAATAGCGGGAGTGTCCTACAATGAGCAGTTCTTC	CASRIAGVSYNEQFF
few	TRBJ2-3	TRBV21-1	-	TGTGCCAGCAGCAGGGAGGGACTACCCAGAGATAGCACAGATACGCAGTATTTT	CASSREGLPRDSTDTQYF
few	TRBJ2-2	TRBV5-1	-	TGCGCCAGCAGGACTGACGCCGGGGAGCTGTTTTTT	CASRTDAGELFF
-	TRBJ2-7	TRBV6-6	TRBD1	TGTGCCAGCAGCCCCGGGACAGGGGGGGAGCAGTACTTC	CASSPGTGGEQYF
-	TRBJ1-2	TRBV6-5	-	TGTGCCAGCAGTTACTCGGAGAGAGGCTACACCTTC	CASSYSERGYTF
-	TRBJ2-3	TRBV2	-	TGTGCCGTCGCAGAGGGGGAGGGGAGCACAGATACGCAGTATTTT	CAVAEGEGSTDTQYF
-	TRBJ2-1	TRBV7-2	TRBD1	TGTGCCAGCAGCCTAGACAGGGGGCCTTACAATGAGCAGTTCTTC	CASSLDRGPYNEQFF
-	TRBJ1-2	TRBV18	-	TGTGCCAGCTCACCGTTCCGGGACAAGGAAGACTACACCTTC	CASSPFRDKEDYTF
-	TRBJ2-7	TRBV27	TRBD1	TGTGCCAGCAGTTTATCCGTGGGGGACAGGGTTTACGAGCAGTACTTC	CASSLSVGDRVYEQYF
-	TRBJ2-7	TRBV2	TRBD2	TGTGCCAGCAGTGAAGAGAGCGGGAGGTTCTTCGAGCAGTACTTC	CASSEESGRFFEQYF
few	TRBJ2-1	TRBV7-8	TRBD2	TGTGCCAGCAGCCCCGGACTAGCGGGAGACTATTTCTATGAGCAGTTCTTC	CASSPGLAGDYFYEQFF
-	TRBJ2-1	TRBV2	-	TGTGCCAGCAGTGACGAAGCCGATCATGAGCAGTTCTTC	CASSDEADHEQFF
-	TRBJ2-3	TRBV11-3	TRBD1	TGTGCCAGCAGTCGAGGACAGGGGGCATCAGATACGCAGTATTTT	CASSRGQGASDTQYF
-	TRBJ2-4	TRBV15	TRBD1	TGTGCCACCAGCCCCCCCAGGGGGATCTCAAACATTCAGTACTTC	CATSPPRGISNIQYF
-	TRBJ2-4	TRBV5-1	-	TGCGCCAGCAGCTTGCAGGGGATTGACAAAAACATTCAGTACTTC	CASSLQGIDKNIQYF
-	TRBJ2-4	TRBV2	TRBD1	TGTGCCAGCATCGGCAGGGGGACCGTTGTAGCCAAAAACATTCAGTACTTC	CASIGRGTVVAKNIQYF